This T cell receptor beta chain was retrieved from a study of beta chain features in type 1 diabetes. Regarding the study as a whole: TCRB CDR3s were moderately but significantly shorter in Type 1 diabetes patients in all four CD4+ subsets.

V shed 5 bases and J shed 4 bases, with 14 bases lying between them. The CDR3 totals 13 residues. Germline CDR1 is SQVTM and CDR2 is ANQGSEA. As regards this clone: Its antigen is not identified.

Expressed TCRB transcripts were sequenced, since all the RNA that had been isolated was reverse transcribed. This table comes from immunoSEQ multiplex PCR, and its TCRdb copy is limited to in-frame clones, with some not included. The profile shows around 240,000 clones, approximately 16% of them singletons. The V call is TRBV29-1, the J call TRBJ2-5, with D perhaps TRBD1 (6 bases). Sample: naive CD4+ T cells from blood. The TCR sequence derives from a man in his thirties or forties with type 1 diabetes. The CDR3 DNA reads TGCAGCGTTCTTTTCTCAGGGGTAGAGACCCAGTACTTC. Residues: CSVLFSGVETQYF.